Listed below are T cell receptor beta chains from one sample, sequenced in a study of blood T cell repertoires in COVID-19. Measured with immunoSEQ multiplex PCR; TCRdb has only the in-frame clones, and not every one. The sample records approximately 230,000 clones, about 86% being singletons. The specimen sequenced was peripheral blood. These receptors all come from an elderly man with acute or convalescent COVID-19. The CDR3 runs from the conserved cysteine through the conserved F or W. Each record gives: J gene, D gene, V gene, clone size, CDR3 protein, CDR3 DNA. D genes are given only for firm matches. Clone size is stated in some rows and not others, as once, few, many or a class when expanded.

>TRBJ2-5|TRBD1|TRBV3-1/TRBV3-2|-
CASRLLGTGEETQYF
TGTGCCAGCAGACTCTTAGGGACAGGGGAAGAGACCCAGTACTTC
>TRBJ1-3|-|TRBV7-9|-
CASSFTGSSGNTIYF
TGTGCCAGCAGCTTTACAGGAAGCTCTGGAAACACCATATATTTT
>TRBJ2-7|TRBD1|TRBV28|-
CASSGQGRYEQYF
TGTGCCAGCAGCGGACAGGGAAGGTACGAGCAGTACTTC
>TRBJ1-2|TRBD1|TRBV5-1|-
CASSPDPTGYGYTF
TGCGCCAGCAGCCCGGACCCGACAGGGTATGGCTACACCTTC
>TRBJ2-7|-|TRBV5-4|-
CASSLDPTSYEQYF
TGTGCCAGCAGCTTGGATCCTACCTCCTACGAGCAGTACTTC
>TRBJ1-1|-|TRBV9|-
CASRTTGSVNTEAFF
TGTGCCAGCAGAACAACAGGGTCGGTGAACACTGAAGCTTTCTTT
>TRBJ1-3|-|TRBV9|-
CASSRGDGNTIYF
TGTGCCAGCAGCCGGGGGGATGGAAACACCATATATTTT
>TRBJ1-6|TRBD1|TRBV23-1|-
CASRGDRVNSPLHF
TGCGCCAGCAGGGGGGACAGGGTCAATTCACCCCTCCACTTT
>TRBJ1-1|-|TRBV5-1|-
CASVGLWTEAFF
TGCGCCAGCGTAGGACTGTGGACTGAAGCTTTCTTT
>TRBJ1-2|-|TRBV2|-
CASRKGRDYGYTF
TGTGCCAGCAGGAAAGGGCGGGACTATGGCTACACCTTC
>TRBJ1-4|-|TRBV7-6|-
CASSLDGAGKLFF
TGTGCCAGCAGCTTAGACGGCGCGGGAAAACTGTTTTTT
>TRBJ2-6|TRBD1|TRBV19|-
CASSIPDRGSGANVLTF
TGTGCCAGTAGTATCCCCGACAGGGGAAGTGGGGCCAACGTCCTGACTTTC
>TRBJ1-2|TRBD1|TRBV28|-
CASSLSGTGSTNYGYTF
TGTGCCAGCAGTTTAAGTGGGACAGGCTCAACTAACTATGGCTACACCTTC
>TRBJ2-7|TRBD2|TRBV24-1|-
CATSVPGGYEQYF
TGTGCCACCAGTGTCCCGGGGGGCTACGAGCAGTACTTC
>TRBJ2-7|-|TRBV10-1|few
CASSPGGYEQYF
TGCGCCAGCAGTCCCGGCGGCTACGAGCAGTACTTC
>TRBJ2-5|TRBD1|TRBV5-7|-
CASSIWTGATGGQETQYF
TGTGCCAGCAGCATTTGGACAGGGGCAACCGGGGGGCAAGAGACCCAGTACTTC
>TRBJ2-7|TRBD1|TRBV5-1|-
CASSLVGTGEYEQYF
TGCGCCAGCAGCTTGGTGGGGACAGGGGAATACGAGCAGTACTTC
>TRBJ2-5|TRBD1|TRBV5-1|-
CASSLQGAQETQYF
TGCGCCAGCAGCTTACAGGGGGCCCAAGAGACCCAGTACTTC
>TRBJ2-5|TRBD2|TRBV6-5|-
CASKTSVKETQYF
TGTGCCAGCAAGACTAGCGTTAAAGAGACCCAGTACTTC
>TRBJ1-6|TRBD1|TRBV19|-
CASSSPGQGNVALHF
TGTGCCAGTAGCTCCCCGGGACAGGGGAATGTAGCCCTCCACTTT
>TRBJ2-1|-|TRBV29-1|-
CSVEWVGSYNEQFF
TGCAGCGTTGAATGGGTGGGGAGCTACAATGAGCAGTTCTTC
>TRBJ2-3|TRBD1|TRBV5-1|-
CASSPTGTSTDTQYF
TGCGCCAGCAGCCCGACAGGGACAAGCACAGATACGCAGTATTTT
>TRBJ2-3|TRBD2|TRBV20-1|-
CSASPPAGSGLAGGFGDTQYF
TGCAGTGCTAGTCCCCCTGCAGGGTCTGGACTAGCGGGGGGGTTTGGAGATACGCAGTATTTT
>TRBJ2-3|TRBD1|TRBV6-5|-
CASSRQGDTQYF
TGTGCCAGCAGCAGACAGGGAGATACGCAGTATTTT
>TRBJ1-5|-|TRBV2|-
CASTNSDRYQPQHF
TGTGCCAGCACCAACTCGGACAGATATCAGCCCCAGCATTTT
>TRBJ2-1|TRBD2|TRBV18|-
CASSGWDRRLAERPYNEQFF
TGTGCCAGCTCAGGCTGGGACCGTAGACTAGCGGAGCGACCCTACAATGAGCAGTTCTTC
>TRBJ2-2|-|TRBV12-3/TRBV12-4|-
CATQGGGELFF
TGCGCAACACAGGGTGGCGGGGAGCTGTTTTTT
>TRBJ2-3|-|TRBV11-2|-
CASSLFDTPDTQYF
TGTGCCAGCAGCTTATTCGACACCCCAGATACGCAGTATTTT
>TRBJ2-3|TRBD1|TRBV24-1|-
CATGQGTDTQYF
TGTGCCACCGGACAGGGGACAGATACGCAGTATTTT
>TRBJ2-5|-|TRBV29-1|-
CSVGGAEIQTQYF
TGCAGCGTTGGCGGAGCGGAGATACAGACCCAGTACTTC
>TRBJ2-7|TRBD2|TRBV30|-
CAWTLTGGEQYF
TGTGCCTGGACCCTCACGGGGGGCGAGCAGTACTTC
>TRBJ2-1|TRBD2|TRBV5-8|-
CASSLSLAGNEQFF
TGTGCCAGCAGCTTGTCCCTAGCGGGGAATGAGCAGTTCTTC